Below, one T cell receptor (beta chain) is given with its context. Per the authors' pipeline: Reference gene primer amplification in the assay estimated nucleated cell counts. The protocol was immunoSEQ multiplex PCR, while the TCRdb copy is restricted to in-frame clones and leaves out a portion. V, J and clone size reflect that table, while D and trimming were determined from the DNA. The top ten hold 4% to 5.5% of the sample, which has 230,000 or so clones, around 85% seen once. The source of the sample is a study of blood T cell repertoires in COVID-19. Germline V CDR1 and CDR2: SGHRS, YFSETQ. Trimming removed 4 bases at V and 0 bases at J, with 8 bases between. The CDR3 has 15 residues.

The chain uses TRBV5-1 and TRBJ2-6; D not resolved. Input material: peripheral blood. This clonotype was obtained from a human donor in a cohort sampled during active COVID-19. The DNA for the CDR3 is TGCGCCAGCAGCCCCCCGAGCTCTGGGGCCAACGTCCTGACTTTC. This codes for CASSPPSSGANVLTF.